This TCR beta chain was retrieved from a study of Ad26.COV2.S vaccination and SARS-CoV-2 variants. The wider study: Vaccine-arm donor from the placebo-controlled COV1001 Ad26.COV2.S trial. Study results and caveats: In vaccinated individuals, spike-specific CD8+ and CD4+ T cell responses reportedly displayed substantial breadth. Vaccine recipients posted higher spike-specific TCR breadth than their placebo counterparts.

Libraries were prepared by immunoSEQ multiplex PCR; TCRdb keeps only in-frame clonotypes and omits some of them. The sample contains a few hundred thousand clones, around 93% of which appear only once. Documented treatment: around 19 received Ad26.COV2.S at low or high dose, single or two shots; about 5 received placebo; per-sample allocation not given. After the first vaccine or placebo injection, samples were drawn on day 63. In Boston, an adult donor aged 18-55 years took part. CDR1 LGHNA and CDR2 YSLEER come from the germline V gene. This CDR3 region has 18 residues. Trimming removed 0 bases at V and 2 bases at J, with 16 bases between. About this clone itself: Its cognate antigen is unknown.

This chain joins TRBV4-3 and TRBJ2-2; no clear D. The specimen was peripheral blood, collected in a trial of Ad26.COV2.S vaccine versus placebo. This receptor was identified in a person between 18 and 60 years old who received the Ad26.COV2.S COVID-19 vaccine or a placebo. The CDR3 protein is CASSQESLEQRNTGELFF. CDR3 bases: TGCGCCAGCAGCCAAGAGAGTTTAGAACAGAGAAACACCGGGGAGCTGTTTTTT.